The sequence of this T cell receptor beta chain was determined in a study of T cells expressing NK-cell markers. TCRdb derives one entry per CDR3 protein from the 5' RACE reads, leaving out DNA. This table holds a few hundred thousand distinct CDR3 sequences. The germline V gene has CDR1 SGHRS and CDR2 YFSETQ. This CDR3 has 15 amino acids. This rearrangement joins TRBV5-1 to TRBJ2-3; TCRdb's assignment of TRBD1 cannot be checked, as there is no DNA. Sequencing was carried out using blood T cells: a sorted CD56 or NKG2C T cell subset, CD4+ or CD8+ T cells, or bulk PBMC T cells (not recorded which). The TCR comes from a man aged 18 to 69 in good health. The CDR3 reads CASSLGQGQVDTQYF.